This T cell receptor beta chain was obtained from a study of early T cells in non-severe SARS-CoV-2 infection (dated by TCRdb to the early 2020s). Regarding the study in general: Because TCR sequencing was done on bulk RNA from unsorted whole blood, the alpha and beta chains could not be paired. Points the paper makes about the study in general: VDJdb matching was skewed toward anti-spike CD8 responses and likely underestimated virus-specific expansions by missing private and CD4 specificities.

This clonotype came up many times. No cognate antigen has been identified for it. Base quality data are lacking; no much larger clone is found one base away. The library came from 5' RACE. The sequencer listed for this sample is NextSeq 500. Unique molecular identifiers were attached to individual cDNA molecules in the TCR library protocol so that sequencing error and PCR bias could be corrected. Both TCR alpha and beta chains were sequenced, and tight co-correlation was observed between alpha and beta sequence abundances in each sample. Processing in the source paper ran as follows. Decombinator V4 was used to annotate the V gene, J gene and CDR3 of the TCR sequences. Expanded TCRs were defined as changing significantly between any two time points under a Poisson model with p below 0.0001. TCR abundances were normalised to the total number of TCRs sequenced per sample and expressed as counts per million. A search of VDJdb, accessed on 1 November 2021, was run for TCRs annotated to CMV, EBV and SARS-CoV-2, with TCRs annotated for multiple antigens excluded. Using fastp at Q25 and MiXCR, TCRdb reprocessed the public reads and kept productive beta chains. Records with the same CDR3 protein are collapsed into one entry carrying the most frequent genes and DNA. In this record, the V and J calls reflect TCRdb's handling and not the investigators' own analysis. Within this sample are roughly 70,000 distinct CDR3 sequences, with about 13% of them counted one time only. 8% to 10% of the sample comes from the top ten.

A case-control design nested within a healthcare worker cohort in London, UK, was used, with weekly nasopharyngeal swab PCR tests and blood sampling performed. Healthcare workers were recruited between 23 and 31 March 2020, during the week of the UK lockdown, and were followed weekly for up to roughly 16 weeks. The sequenced sample was whole blood. The TCR originated in an adult who was a healthcare worker with PCR-confirmed SARS-CoV-2 infection or an uninfected control (not recorded which).

The nucleotides are TGCAGTGCTAGAGATTTTTCGGGGTTAAATGAGCAGTTCTTC. Translated, it gives CSARDFSGLNEQFF. The rearranged chain carries TRBV20-1 and TRBJ2-1; a tentative D call is TRBD2 (5 bases match). CDR1 DFQATT and CDR2 SNEGSKA were looked up in the germline V gene (reference sequence). The CDR3 has 14 amino acids, counting the end cysteine and phenylalanine. Here the CDR3 DNA is all that survives: 42 bases in frame from base 1. V is cut by 0 bases and J by 7 bases, and the space between the germline ends is 13 bases.